This T cell receptor beta chain was identified in a study of T cells in localized non-small cell lung cancer. As regards this clone: Its antigen is still unknown.

Data came from immunoSEQ multiplex PCR; TCRdb stores just in-frame clones and leaves some out. The sample carries some 25,000 clones, approximately 86% recorded once. Per the germline V gene, CDR1 is SGDLS and CDR2 is YYNGEE. The CDR3 runs 15 residues. V was clipped by 0 bases and J by 4 bases, with 11 bases between them. Regarding the study as a whole: Heterogeneity remains possible, as sequencing covered one tumor region only. An association was observed between higher blood T cell density and longer overall survival. There were a median roughly 61 of the top 100 tumor clones appearing in adjacent lung. Measurement of T cell clonality placed uninvolved adjacent lung highest, above the level in tumor.

This TCR derives from an older female donor with stage I lung adenocarcinoma. V and J are TRBV9 and TRBJ2-1, with D possibly being TRBD1 (6 bases). Sequencing used peripheral blood, obtained before any cancer treatment. The DNA for the CDR3 is TGTGCCAGCAGCGTAGGGACAGCTGGGTACAATGAGCAGTTCTTC. This translates into CASSVGTAGYNEQFF.